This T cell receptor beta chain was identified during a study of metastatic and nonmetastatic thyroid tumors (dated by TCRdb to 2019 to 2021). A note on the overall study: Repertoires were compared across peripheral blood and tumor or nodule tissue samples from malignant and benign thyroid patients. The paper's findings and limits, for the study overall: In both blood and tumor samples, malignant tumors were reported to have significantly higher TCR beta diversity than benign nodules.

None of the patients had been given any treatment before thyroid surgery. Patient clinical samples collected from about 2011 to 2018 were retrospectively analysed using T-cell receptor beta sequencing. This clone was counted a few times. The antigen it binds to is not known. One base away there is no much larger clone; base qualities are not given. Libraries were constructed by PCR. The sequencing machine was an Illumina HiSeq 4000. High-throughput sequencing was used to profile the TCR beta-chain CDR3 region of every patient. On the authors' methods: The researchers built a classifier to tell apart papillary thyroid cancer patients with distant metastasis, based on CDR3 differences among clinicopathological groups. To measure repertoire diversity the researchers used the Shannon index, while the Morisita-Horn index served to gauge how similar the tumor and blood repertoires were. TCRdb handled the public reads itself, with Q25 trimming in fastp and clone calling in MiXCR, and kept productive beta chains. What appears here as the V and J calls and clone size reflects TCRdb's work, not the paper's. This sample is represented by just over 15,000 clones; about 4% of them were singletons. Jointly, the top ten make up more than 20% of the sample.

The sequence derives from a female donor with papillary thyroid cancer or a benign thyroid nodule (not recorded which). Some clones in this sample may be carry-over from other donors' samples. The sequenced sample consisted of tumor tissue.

The CDR3 region: CATAGAPGGNSPLHF. The DNA sequence is as follows: TGTGCCACCGCGGGAGCCCCCGGAGGTAATTCACCCCTCCACTTT. The rearrangement joined TRBV10-3 to TRBJ1-6; too little of a D gene remains to name it. The CDR3, from cysteine to phenylalanine, totals 15 residues. The retained sequence is limited to the CDR3, 45 bases, with the frame set at the first base. Based on the germline V gene, the CDR1 and CDR2 sequences are ENHRY and SYGVKD. The trim is 10 bases for V and 6 bases for J, with a gap of 19 bases between the germline ends.